The 16 T cell receptor beta chains listed next were all sequenced from one sample in a study of cytotoxic CD8 clonotypes in ibrutinib-treated CLL. The table came from immunoSEQ multiplex PCR; TCRdb's copy has only in-frame clones and leaves some out. The table lists over 200,000 clones, more than 70% of them singletons. Sequenced material: PBMCs, taken after 12 months of ibrutinib treatment. These receptors originate from a human donor with chronic lymphocytic leukemia.

The V call is TRBV7-9, the J call TRBJ1-4; no clear D. The V gene lost 4 bases and the J gene lost 7 bases, with 13 bases spanning the gap. The CDR3 loop spans 14 amino acids. Germline V gives CDR1 SEHNR, CDR2 FQNEAQ (reference sequence). The DNA of the CDR3 is TGTGCCAGCAGCTCGGGATATGTCGGTGAAAAACTGTTTTTT. Translating gives CASSSGYVGEKLFF. The variable domain in full, completed from reference TRBV7-9 and TRBJ1-4, reads DTGVSQNPRHKITKRGQNVTFRCDPISEHNRLYWYRQTLGQGPEFLTYFQNEAQLEKSRLLSDRFSAERPKGSFSTLEIQRTEQGDSAMYLCASSSGYVGEKLFFGSGTQLSVL.

The chain uses TRBV6-5 and TRBJ2-7; perhaps TRBD2 as D (5 bases). Trimming removed 2 bases at V and 4 bases at J, with 12 bases between. Germline loops: CDR1 MNHEY, CDR2 SVGAGI. This CDR3 is built from 14 residues. CDR3 sequence reads: CASSYASGPYEQYF. For the CDR3, the DNA is TGTGCCAGCAGTTACGCAAGCGGACCGTACGAGCAGTACTTC.

This clone appeared a few times. This chain connects TRBV5-1 to TRBJ1-6, with TRBD1 identical over 10 bases. The CDR3 loop spans 15 amino acids. V lost 4 bases, J lost 6 bases, and 4 bases stayed unmatched. The germline gives CDR1 SGHRS, CDR2 YFSETQ. The chain's CDR3 is CASSVGQGFNSPLHF. The CDR3 coding sequence is TGCGCCAGCAGCGTGGGACAGGGGTTTAATTCACCCCTCCACTTT.

V usage is TRBV7-9 and J usage is TRBJ1-5; no clear D. From germline, CDR1 is SEHNR and CDR2 FQNEAQ (reference sequence). This CDR3 has 13 residues. The V end lost 0 bases, the J end lost 6 bases, and 6 bases lay between the germline ends. The CDR3 reads CASSLAWGQPQHF. CDR3 nucleotide sequence: TGTGCCAGCAGCTTAGCCTGGGGTCAGCCCCAGCATTTT. Variable domain in full (rest from reference TRBV7-9 and TRBJ1-5): DTGVSQNPRHKITKRGQNVTFRCDPISEHNRLYWYRQTLGQGPEFLTYFQNEAQLEKSRLLSDRFSAERPKGSFSTLEIQRTEQGDSAMYLCASSLAWGQPQHFGDGTRLSIL.

A few counts support this clone. The chain has TRBV5-6 and TRBJ2-1; 13 bases map to TRBD2. The germline V gene has CDR1 SGHDT and CDR2 YYEEEE. The CDR3 is 15 residues long. V lost 4 bases, J lost 8 bases, and 6 bases stayed unmatched. CDR3 sequence: CASSQQLAGGDEQFF. CDR3 nucleotide sequence: TGTGCCAGCAGCCAGCAACTAGCGGGAGGGGATGAGCAGTTCTTC.

The chain recombines TRBV11-3 with TRBJ2-1, with D perhaps assigned TRBD1 or TRBD2 (5 bases each). Germline V gene data show CDR1 as SGHNT and CDR2 as YENEEA. Trimming took 1 base from V and 5 from J, leaving 12 bases between them. The CDR3 spans 15 residues. As DNA, the CDR3 is TGTGCCAGCAGCTTAGGAGGGGTGACCCACAATGAGCAGTTCTTC. Translated, it gives CASSLGGVTHNEQFF.

The chain carries TRBV9 and TRBJ2-3; D unresolved. Germline values: CDR1 SGDLS, CDR2 YYNGEE. This CDR3 contains 13 residues. The V and J ends lost 3 bases and 1 base respectively, with 6 bases between them. The CDR3 nucleotides read TGTGCCAGCAGCGCGGGCCGCACAGATACGCAGTATTTT. Translation: CASSAGRTDTQYF.

This sequence joins TRBV29-1 and TRBJ2-6, with D perhaps matching TRBD2 (5 bases). V lost 7 bases and J 1 base, leaving 11 bases between the germline ends. This CDR3 has 14 residues. Germline CDR1 and CDR2: SQVTM and ANQGSEA. This CDR3 is CSAEVGSGANVLTF. DNA of the CDR3: TGCAGCGCGGAGGTGGGGTCTGGGGCCAACGTCCTGACTTTC.

The chain has TRBV5-4 and TRBJ2-3, with 13 positions matching TRBD2. The CDR3 contains 17 residues. Trimming cost V 4 bases and J 8 bases; bases outside gene matches: 13. CDR1 and CDR2 from the germline V gene are SGHNT and YYREEE (reference sequence). CDR3: CASSPTGTSGAAGTQYF. CDR3 DNA sequence: TGTGCCAGCAGCCCCACCGGGACTAGCGGGGCCGCCGGTACGCAGTATTTT. Based on the CDR3 plus reference TRBV5-4 and TRBJ2-3, the full variable domain is ETGVTQSPTHLIKTRGQQVTLRCSSQSGHNTVSWYQQALGQGPQFIFQYYREEENGRGNFPPRFSGLQFPNYSSELNVNALELDDSALYLCASSPTGTSGAAGTQYFGPGTRLTVL.

This clone was detected once. The CDR3 loop is CASSFGTGGPYEQYF. CDR3 nucleotides: TGTGCCAGCAGCTTCGGGACAGGTGGCCCCTACGAGCAGTACTTC. This sequence joins TRBV7-9 and TRBJ2-7; 8 bases are shared with TRBD1. This CDR3 is built from 15 residues. From germline, CDR1 is SEHNR and CDR2 FQNEAQ (reference sequence). V lost 3 bases to trimming and J lost 2 bases; unmatched junction nucleotides: 6.

The chain combines TRBV4-1 with TRBJ2-7; weak D call: TRBD2 (6 bases). The germline V and J ends were trimmed by 1 base and 4 bases, with 14 bases remaining between them. The CDR3 totals 15 residues. Germline values: CDR1 MGHRA, CDR2 YSYEKL. In DNA form, the CDR3 reads TGCGCCAGCAGCCAAGCGGCGGGGATCGTTTACGAGCAGTACTTC. Encoded protein: CASSQAAGIVYEQYF.

V is TRBV6-5 and J is TRBJ1-5; D uncertain. Germline loops: CDR1 MNHEY, CDR2 SVGAGI. The CDR3 contains 14 residues. Trimming removed 1 base at V and 7 bases at J, with 11 bases between. The CDR3 region is CASSYFGVRQPQHF. CDR3 in DNA: TGTGCCAGCAGTTACTTTGGAGTTAGGCAGCCCCAGCATTTT.

The J gene is TRBJ1-4, the V gene TRBV7-2; D not resolved. The CDR3 extends over 13 amino acids. Per germline, CDR1 SGHTA and CDR2 FQGNSA. V lost 3 bases and J 5 bases, leaving 7 bases between the germline ends. The CDR3 coding sequence is TGTGCCAGCAGCTTTGGAGAGAATGAAAAACTGTTTTTT. Translated, it gives CASSFGENEKLFF.

This clone was counted only a few times. The chain couples TRBV7-9 to TRBJ1-2, with D unclear. Trimming took off 4 bases at V and 2 bases at J, with 14 bases between the two ends. This CDR3 comprises 15 residues. The germline V gene has CDR1 SEHNR and CDR2 FQNEAQ (reference sequence). The DNA of the CDR3 is TGTGCCAGCAGCTCCCCTGCTGGAGGGAACTATGGCTACACCTTC. It is translated as CASSSPAGGNYGYTF.

The genes are TRBV6-1 and TRBJ1-5; D is unclear. The CDR3 is 15 residues long. V was clipped by 6 bases and J by 0 bases, with 12 bases between them. The germline V gene encodes CDR1 MNHNS and CDR2 SASEGT. CDR3 coding DNA: TGTGCCAGCAGGGTGGGGATTTATAGCAATCAGCCCCAGCATTTT. It yields the protein CASRVGIYSNQPQHF.

This clone was seen just once. The chain combines TRBV11-3 with TRBJ2-7, with D possibly being TRBD1 (6 bases). V was trimmed by 5 bases and J by 4 bases, leaving 15 bases between them. Germline V gives CDR1 SGHNT, CDR2 YENEEA. The CDR3 is made up of 14 amino acids. The CDR3 reads CASSPSGVLYEQYF. CDR3 sequence (DNA): TGTGCCAGCAGCCCCTCAGGGGTTTTATACGAGCAGTACTTC.